These 24 T cell receptor beta chains share one sample of origin, sequenced in a study of technical replicates of blood from several donors. The repertoire was sequenced with immunoSEQ multiplex PCR; TCRdb's copy has only in-frame clones and lacks some. In the table there are about 13,000 clones, around 93% of which are singletons. Sequenced material: PBMCs. Receptors were obtained from a human donor in good health.

The genes are TRBV19 and TRBJ2-1; 11 bases line up with TRBD2. Trimming cost V 10 bases and J 12 bases; bases outside gene matches: 11. The germline V gene encodes CDR1 LNHDA and CDR2 SQIVND (reference sequence). The CDR3 is 13 residues long. As DNA, the CDR3 is TGTGCCACCGGGACTAGCGGACTTGGTGGGCAGTTCTTC. Encoded protein: CATGTSGLGGQFF.

J is TRBJ2-5 and V is TRBV5-1; TRBD1 agrees at 7 bases. After removal of 0 bases from V and 4 bases from J, the junction contained 3 bases not matched to a gene. The CDR3 totals 14 residues. Germline V CDR1 and CDR2: SGHRS, YFSETQ. Written as DNA, the CDR3 is TGCGCCAGCAGCTTGGGACAGGGCGGAGAGACCCAGTACTTC. Residues: CASSLGQGGETQYF. Full variable domain (remainder filled in from reference TRBV5-1 and TRBJ2-5): KAGVTQTPRYLIKTRGQQVTLSCSPISGHRSVSWYQQTPGQGLQFLFEYFSETQRNKGNFPGRFSGRQFSNSRSEMNVSTLELGDSALYLCASSLGQGGETQYFGPGTRLLVL.

The CDR3 spells CASSERVASVAYEQYF. The CDR3 DNA reads TGTGCCAGCAGCGAGAGGGTGGCTAGCGTTGCCTACGAGCAGTACTTC. The chain employs TRBV7-6 and TRBJ2-7; D perhaps matches TRBD2 (6 bases). Trimming removed 5 bases from V and 2 bases from J, with 19 bases in between. Germline V gene sequence: CDR1 SGHVS, CDR2 FNYEAQ. The CDR3 is 16 amino acids.

This chain connects TRBV25-1 to TRBJ2-7; TRBD1 aligns across 7 bases. The J segment lost 2 bases and the V segment lost 6 bases, leaving 4 bases of the junction unmatched. CDR3 length equals 13 residues. From germline, CDR1 is MGHDK and CDR2 SYGVNS. The CDR3 bases are TGTGCCAGCAGCCGACAGGGAACCTACGAGCAGTACTTC. Its protein is CASSRQGTYEQYF.

The chain carries TRBV9 and TRBJ2-1; tentative D call: TRBD2 (5 bases). CDR3 size: 14 residues. V was clipped by 6 bases and J by 6 bases, with 16 bases between them. Germline V gene data show CDR1 as SGDLS and CDR2 as YYNGEE. DNA of the CDR3: TGTGCCAGCACCCTAGGCCCGGACTCCAATGAGCAGTTCTTC. Its protein is CASTLGPDSNEQFF.

V usage is TRBV11-2 and J usage is TRBJ1-2; D ambiguous. Germline V lookup: CDR1 SGHAT, CDR2 FQNNGV. The V and J ends lost 0 bases and 5 bases respectively, with 7 bases between them. This CDR3 spans 13 amino acids. CDR3 sequence (DNA): TGTGCCAGCAGCTTAGATCACAATTATGGCTACACCTTC. Protein: CASSLDHNYGYTF. Filled out from reference TRBV11-2 and TRBJ1-2, the complete variable domain reads EAGVAQSPRYKIIEKRQSVAFWCNPISGHATLYWYQQILGQGPKLLIQFQNNGVVDDSQLPKDRFSAERLKGVDSTLKIQPAKLEDSAVYLCASSLDHNYGYTFGSGTRLTVV.

V and J are TRBV6-5 and TRBJ2-2; 7 bases map to TRBD1. Germline assignment: CDR1 MNHEY and CDR2 SVGAGI. J lost 4 bases, V lost 2 bases, and 4 bases had no gene match. The CDR3 contains 15 residues. CDR3 coding DNA: TGTGCCAGCAGTTACAACAGGGGTGGCACCGGGGAGCTGTTTTTT. It encodes CASSYNRGGTGELFF.

This rearrangement joins TRBV27 to TRBJ2-7; the match to TRBD2 covers 9 bases. Trimming cost V 5 bases and J 2 bases; bases outside gene matches: 7. The CDR3 has 15 amino acids. CDR1 and CDR2 (germline): MNHEY, SMNVEV (reference sequence). Here the CDR3 DNA reads TGTGCCAGCAGTCTTAGCGGGAGTTTAGCCTACGAGCAGTACTTC. Translating gives CASSLSGSLAYEQYF.

The chain links TRBV6-1 to TRBJ2-1; the D is unclear. Looked up from germline, CDR1 is MNHNS and CDR2 is SASEGT. V was clipped by 1 base and J by 0 bases, with 10 bases between them. The CDR3 contains 16 residues. CDR3 loop: CASSEEATRSYNEQFF. CDR3 DNA sequence: TGTGCCAGCAGTGAAGAAGCCACTCGCTCCTACAATGAGCAGTTCTTC.

The V and J genes are TRBV4-1 and TRBJ1-3; no reliable D call. In germline, CDR1 is MGHRA, CDR2 YSYEKL. V lost 0 bases and J 5 bases, leaving 11 bases between the germline ends. The CDR3 runs to 15 residues. The CDR3 coding sequence is TGCGCCAGCAGCCAAGATCTAACAGCACGAAACACCATATATTTT. This sequence encodes CASSQDLTARNTIYF.

The chain combines TRBV10-3 with TRBJ2-5, with 9 bases aligning to TRBD2. V was pared by 4 bases and J by 2 bases, with 5 bases of the junction left unmatched. Germline V gene lookup returns CDR1 ENHRY and CDR2 SYGVKD. The CDR3 has 15 amino acids. The CDR3 nucleotides are TGTGCCATCAGTGGGGATAGCGGGAGTCAAGAGACCCAGTACTTC. Its translation: CAISGDSGSQETQYF.

The V and J genes are TRBV2 and TRBJ1-2; TRBD1 might be the D (6 bases). CDR3 length: 15 amino acids. The germline gives CDR1 SNHLY, CDR2 FYNNEI. V shed 4 bases and J shed 5 bases, with 17 bases lying between them. In nucleotides, the CDR3 is TGTGCCAGCAGTGGTGCGGGGGGCGCGGGTTATGGCTACACCTTC. It codes for CASSGAGGAGYGYTF.

J is TRBJ2-1 and V is TRBV13; possible D gene TRBD2, 6 bases. Trimming removed 5 bases from V and 6 bases from J, with 26 bases in between. This CDR3 is 18 amino acids long. CDR1 and CDR2 from the germline V gene are PRHDT and FYEKMQ (reference sequence). The CDR3 reads CASSKEGLLARRVNEQFF. As DNA, the CDR3 is TGTGCCAGCAGCAAAGAGGGGTTACTAGCCCGGAGGGTCAATGAGCAGTTCTTC.

The gene calls are TRBV5-6 and TRBJ2-3; TRBD2 matches at 9 bases. CDR3 length: 19 amino acids. Trimming took 1 base from V and 0 from J; bases not matched to a gene: 12. CDR1 and CDR2 (germline): SGHDT, YYEEEE. CDR3 loop: CASSLPPWGTSRSTDTQYF. The DNA for the CDR3 is TGTGCCAGCAGCTTGCCTCCTTGGGGGACTAGCCGGAGCACAGATACGCAGTATTTT. Variable domain in full (rest from reference TRBV5-6 and TRBJ2-3): DAGVTQSPTHLIKTRGQQVTLRCSPKSGHDTVSWYQQALGQGPQFIFQYYEEEERQRGNFPDRFSGHQFPNYSSELNVNALLLGDSALYLCASSLPPWGTSRSTDTQYFGPGTRLTVL.

V and J are TRBV19 and TRBJ2-4; 11 nucleotides align to TRBD2. Germline CDR1 LNHDA, CDR2 SQIVND (reference sequence). The CDR3 runs 16 residues. J gave up 8 bases and V 2 bases, and 8 bases lay outside the gene matches. For the CDR3, the DNA is TGTGCCAGTAGTATAACTAGCGGGAGTTTCTATTACATTCAGTACTTC. Protein sequence: CASSITSGSFYYIQYF.

The rearrangement links TRBV18 to TRBJ2-1, with a possible D match to TRBD2 (5 bases). This CDR3 is built from 13 residues. The V end was cut by 5 bases, the J end by 5 bases, with 10 bases between. CDR1 and CDR2 (germline): KGHSH, LQKENI. The CDR3 is CASSTGLNNEQFF. The CDR3 nucleotides are TGTGCCAGCTCAACCGGACTGAACAATGAGCAGTTCTTC.

This clone was detected only once. This rearrangement joins TRBV18 to TRBJ1-4; TRBD1 aligns across 7 bases. Germline lookup yields CDR1 KGHSH and CDR2 LQKENI. Germline trimming cut 3 bases from V and 3 bases from J; bases unmatched to any gene: 7. The CDR3 extends over 16 amino acids. Here the CDR3 DNA reads TGTGCCAGCTCACCGCGAGGGGGCACAGCTAATGAAAAACTGTTTTTT. Protein: CASSPRGGTANEKLFF. The full variable domain, rest sourced from reference TRBV18 and TRBJ1-4, is NAGVMQNPRHLVRRRGQEARLRCSPMKGHSHVYWYRQLPEEGLKFMVYLQKENIIDESGMPKERFSAEFPKEGPSILRIQQVVRGDSAAYFCASSPRGGTANEKLFFGSGTQLSVL.

The chain joins TRBV27 to TRBJ2-3, with TRBD1 matching 9 bases. Germline V gene sequence: CDR1 MNHEY, CDR2 SMNVEV (reference sequence). The V gene end was trimmed by 6 bases and the J gene end by 6 bases; junction bases not matched to a gene: 10. The length of the CDR3 is 15 residues. The CDR3 region has the DNA TGTGCCAGCAGGATACAGGGGGCGCCTAGGGATACGCAGTATTTT. Its protein product is CASRIQGAPRDTQYF.

This clone was counted a few times. The chain links TRBV9 to TRBJ2-1, with TRBD2 matching 13 bases. From germline, CDR1 is SGDLS and CDR2 YYNGEE. V was clipped by 3 bases and J by 5 bases; unmatched bases: 5. CDR3 length: 16 amino acids. The CDR3 bases are TGTGCCAGCAGCGACCGGACTAGCGGGAGTCACAATGAGCAGTTCTTC. The encoded protein is CASSDRTSGSHNEQFF.

The chain combines TRBV5-4 with TRBJ1-1; D is possibly TRBD1 (6 bases). Trimming took off 4 bases at V and 6 bases at J, with 13 bases between the two ends. Germline values: CDR1 SGHNT, CDR2 YYREEE (reference sequence). CDR3 size: 13 residues. The CDR3: CASSTSQGPEAFF. In DNA form, the CDR3 reads TGTGCCAGCAGCACCTCACAGGGTCCTGAAGCTTTCTTT.

This clone was found a few times. The rearrangement uses TRBV21-1 and TRBJ2-7; TRBD1, as called in the table, went unchecked against the DNA. TRBV21-1 is a listed pseudogene. The CDR3 consists of 15 residues. CDR3 sequence (DNA): TGTGCCAGCAGCCCACCCGGGGAGACAGGGGGCGAGCAGTACTTC. This sequence encodes CASSPPGETGGEQYF.

The genes are TRBV27 and TRBJ2-1; TRBD2 matches 10 bases. Germline V gives CDR1 MNHEY, CDR2 SMNVEV (reference sequence). The length of the CDR3 is 15 residues. The V segment lost 6 bases and the J segment 0 bases; nucleotides outside the gene matches: 2. CDR3 loop: CASRLAGSSYNEQFF. The CDR3 DNA sequence: TGTGCCAGCAGACTAGCGGGGAGCTCCTACAATGAGCAGTTCTTC.

V is TRBV25-1 and J is TRBJ2-5, with 8 bases lining up with TRBD2. This CDR3 is built from 13 residues. V was pared by 6 bases and J by 5 bases, with 5 bases of the junction left unmatched. Per germline, CDR1 MGHDK and CDR2 SYGVNS. The CDR3 nucleotides are TGTGCCAGCAGAGCGGGAGTCGGGGAGACCCAGTACTTC. It codes for CASRAGVGETQYF.

The chain has TRBV19 and TRBJ1-2; D is unresolved. Trimming removed 3 bases at V and 6 bases at J, with 8 bases between. Germline assignment: CDR1 LNHDA and CDR2 SQIVND (reference sequence). CDR3 length: 12 residues. Here the CDR3 DNA reads TGTGCCAGTAGTATCGGCGGGGATGGCTACACCTTC. This codes for CASSIGGDGYTF.